The 32 T cell receptor beta chains presented below share a single source sample, sequenced in a study of vaccination effects on CD4 cells after COVID-19. Antigens of these TCRs are unknown. Some clones are missing from TCRdb's copy, which holds only in-frame ones; the method was immunoSEQ multiplex PCR. The sample lists some 31,000 clones, roughly 80% occurring once. Cultured cells yielded isolated CD4+ T cells after 10 days. SARS-CoV-2 infected the person between March and December 2020, as confirmed by PCR. Participants were vaccinated with two doses of either the BNT162b2 or mRNA-1273 vaccine. The input for sequencing was CD4+ T cells from PBMCs cultured without peptide, taken after COVID-19 vaccination. Receptors were obtained from a human donor who had a prior SARS-CoV-2 infection.

The gene calls are TRBV4-2 and TRBJ2-7; no definite D call. Trimming removed 1 base at V and 0 bases at J, with 13 bases between. This CDR3 has 16 amino acids. In germline, CDR1 is LGHNA, CDR2 YNFKEQ. CDR3 nucleotide sequence: TGTGCCAGCAGCCAAGGGGTTCGGGCCTACTCCTACGAGCAGTACTTC. Translation gives CASSQGVRAYSYEQYF.

The chain carries TRBV6-5 and TRBJ1-6; D gene uncertain. Germline CDR1 MNHEY, CDR2 SVGAGI. V lost 6 bases and J lost 7, with 13 bases in between. The CDR3 has 14 residues. Written as DNA, the CDR3 is TGTGCCAGCAGACCCGGAGGAGGAAATTCACCCCTCCACTTT. Its translation: CASRPGGGNSPLHF.

The V call is TRBV11-3, the J call TRBJ1-5; no firm D call. CDR3 length equals 14 residues. V shed 2 bases and J shed 3 bases, with 8 bases lying between them. Looked up from germline, CDR1 is SGHNT and CDR2 is YENEEA. CDR3 in amino acids: CASSLSGINQPQHF. In nucleotides, the CDR3 is TGTGCCAGCAGCTTATCCGGGATCAATCAGCCCCAGCATTTT.

The CDR3 DNA sequence: TGCGCCAGCAGCCAAGGGAGGACAGTTGCTCACTATGGCTACACCTTC. Translating it yields CASSQGRTVAHYGYTF. The chain links TRBV4-1 to TRBJ1-2, with a weak D call TRBD1 (6 bases). The ends were cut back, 1 base at V and 3 bases at J, with 15 bases in the middle. Germline values: CDR1 MGHRA, CDR2 YSYEKL. This CDR3 comprises 16 residues.

This chain connects TRBV11-3 to TRBJ2-1; tentative D call: TRBD1 (8 bases). The germline V and J ends were trimmed by 5 bases and 10 bases, with 24 bases remaining between them. Germline-derived CDR1 and CDR2 are SGHNT and YENEEA. The CDR3 sequence is 16 residues long. The CDR3 is CASSLGRDRPTGEQFF. The CDR3 coding sequence is TGTGCCAGCAGCCTTGGGAGGGACAGGCCTACGGGGGAGCAGTTCTTC. The full variable domain, completed using reference TRBV11-3 and TRBJ2-1, is EAGVVQSPRYKIIEKKQPVAFWCNPISGHNTLYWYLQNLGQGPELLIRYENEEAVDDSQLPKDRFSAERLKGVDSTLKIQPAELGDSAVYLCASSLGRDRPTGEQFFGPGTRLTVL.

The genes are TRBV7-9 and TRBJ1-6; TRBD1 aligns across 8 bases. With 5 bases clipped from V and 13 bases from J, the junction kept 16 bases outside the gene matches. The V gene's germline CDR1 is SEHNR and CDR2 FQNEAQ (reference sequence). The CDR3 runs to 16 residues. DNA for the CDR3: TGTGCCAGCAGCACCACCGGGGGGCAGGGGGCCCCGCCCCTCCACTTT. Translation: CASSTTGGQGAPPLHF.

The chain recombines TRBV25-1 with TRBJ2-3; tentative D call: TRBD1 (5 bases). The CDR3 has 15 residues. CDR1 and CDR2 from the germline V gene are MGHDK and SYGVNS. Trimming stripped 5 bases from V and 2 bases from J, with 14 bases between. CDR3 DNA sequence: TGTGCCAGCAGTTCGGCAGGGTTTATCACAGATACGCAGTATTTT. Its protein product is CASSSAGFITDTQYF.

The rearrangement joins TRBV12-3 or TRBV12-4 to TRBJ2-1; weak D call: TRBD2 (5 bases). This CDR3 region has 13 residues. With 1 base removed from V and 6 bases from J, the gap between germline ends came to 7 bases. CDR3 sequence (DNA): TGTGCCAGCAGTTTAGTAGGAGGCAATGAGCAGTTCTTC. Translating it yields CASSLVGGNEQFF.

The V and J genes are TRBV15 and TRBJ1-5; D uncertain. The V gene's germline CDR1 is LNHNV and CDR2 YYDKDF (reference sequence). This CDR3 is 13 amino acids long. V lost 3 bases and J 2 bases, leaving 5 bases between the germline ends. The CDR3 here is CATSRTRNQPQHF. CDR3 in DNA: TGTGCCACCAGCAGGACGCGCAATCAGCCCCAGCATTTT.

This clone has more than one count but fewer than ten. This chain connects TRBV7-9 to TRBJ2-7; possibly TRBD1 for D (6 bases). The CDR3 sequence is 17 residues long. Trimming left V 2 bases short and J 3 bases short, with 20 bases between. Germline V gene lookup returns CDR1 SEHNR and CDR2 FQNEAQ (reference sequence). This chain's CDR3 is CASSLTTGTNLLYEQYF. The CDR3 DNA reads as TGTGCCAGCAGCTTAACTACCGGGACAAACCTACTCTACGAGCAGTACTTC.

This clone has a handful of counts. This chain joins TRBV7-8 and TRBJ1-3; TRBD1 matches at 7 bases. The V and J ends lost 6 bases and 4 bases, in that order; junction bases with no gene match: 6. Per the germline V gene, CDR1 is SGHVS and CDR2 is FQNEAQ. The CDR3 length is 14 residues. The CDR3 sequence is CASSQTGLGNTIYF. The CDR3 bases are TGTGCCAGCAGTCAGACAGGGTTAGGAAACACCATATATTTT.

This chain connects TRBV5-1 to TRBJ1-1; D is uncertain. Germline CDR1 reads SGHRS; CDR2 reads YFSETQ. This CDR3 has 15 amino acids. Trimming stripped 1 base from V and 4 bases from J, with 14 bases between. CDR3 DNA sequence: TGCGCCAGCAGCTTGTCAGCCGGGTTGAGCACTGAAGCTTTCTTT. It translates to CASSLSAGLSTEAFF.

The chain uses TRBV4-2 and TRBJ1-3; D gene ambiguous. Germline V gene sequence: CDR1 LGHNA, CDR2 YNFKEQ. V lost 1 base and J lost 0, with 7 bases in between. The CDR3 contains 15 residues. In DNA form, the CDR3 reads TGTGCCAGCAGCCAAGCAGACCGCTCTGGAAACACCATATATTTT. This gives the protein CASSQADRSGNTIYF.

The J gene is TRBJ2-1, the V gene TRBV5-1, with D hard to call. V lost 4 bases and J lost 7, with 21 bases in between. From germline, CDR1 is SGHRS and CDR2 YFSETQ. There are 16 residues in the CDR3. CDR3 DNA: TGCGCCAGCAGCAAGTCTACCGGGCCTATGGAGAATGAGCAGTTCTTC. This translates into CASSKSTGPMENEQFF.

The chain recombines TRBV10-3 with TRBJ1-3; D possibly corresponds to TRBD1 (6 bases). CDR3 length: 14 amino acids. The germline CDR1 and CDR2 sequences are ENHRY and SYGVKD. V lost 6 bases to trimming and J lost 4 bases, with 13 bases between them. CDR3 coding DNA: TGTGCCATCAGGATAGGGGGAGGAGGAAACACCATATATTTT. This codes for CAIRIGGGGNTIYF.

The genes are TRBV7-2 and TRBJ2-7; D ambiguous. V lost 1 base to trimming and J lost 2 bases, with 9 bases between them. CDR3 size: 14 residues. The germline gives CDR1 SGHTA, CDR2 FQGNSA. CDR3 coding DNA: TGTGCCAGCAGCTTAGATTACTCGACCTACGAGCAGTACTTC. It codes for CASSLDYSTYEQYF.

V and J are TRBV7-9 and TRBJ1-3, with D tentatively TRBD1 (5 bases). Germline CDR1 reads SEHNR; CDR2 reads FQNEAQ (reference sequence). This CDR3 region has 17 residues. V was cut by 4 bases and J by 6 bases, with 22 bases left in between. The CDR3 protein is CASSSRKTADATNTIYF. The DNA of the CDR3 is TGTGCCAGCAGCTCGCGAAAGACAGCAGACGCTACAAACACCATATATTTT.

The chain joins TRBV5-5 to TRBJ2-7; D gene unclear. The CDR3 sequence is 15 residues long. CDR1 SGHKS and CDR2 YYEKEE come from the germline V gene (reference sequence). Trimming left V 6 bases short and J 3 bases short, with 19 bases between. The CDR3 loop reads CASTPAQNLNYEQYF. Written as DNA, the CDR3 is TGTGCCAGCACCCCGGCCCAGAACCTCAACTACGAGCAGTACTTC. Complete variable domain (other parts from reference TRBV5-5 and TRBJ2-7): DAGVTQSPTHLIKTRGQQVTLRCSPISGHKSVSWYQQVLGQGPQFIFQYYEKEERGRGNFPDRFSARQFPNYSSELNVNALLLGDSALYLCASTPAQNLNYEQYFGPGTRLTVT.

The CDR3 nucleotides read TGTGCCAGCAGTTTGGGTCACGGGGGCGAGCAGTACTTC. Its translation is CASSLGHGGEQYF. J is TRBJ2-7 and V is TRBV12-3 or TRBV12-4, with D perhaps TRBD2 (6 bases). The V end lost 3 bases, the J end lost 6 bases, and 12 bases lay between the germline ends. This CDR3 has 13 residues.

The chain has TRBV28 and TRBJ2-7; D unresolved. Germline CDR1 is MDHEN and CDR2 is SYDVKM. The CDR3 runs to 13 residues. The germline V and J ends were trimmed by 5 bases and 6 bases, with 14 bases remaining between them. The CDR3 spells CASSILMNREQYF. The CDR3 nucleotides read TGTGCCAGCAGTATTTTGATGAACCGCGAGCAGTACTTC. The whole variable domain, remainder taken from reference TRBV28 and TRBJ2-7, is DVKVTQSSRYLVKRTGEKVFLECVQDMDHENMFWYRQDPGLGLRLIYFSYDVKMKEKGDIPEGYSVSREKKERFSLILESASTNQTSMYLCASSILMNREQYFGPGTRLTVT.

The chain joins TRBV20-1 to TRBJ1-2; D remains unclear. Germline V gene sequence: CDR1 DFQATT, CDR2 SNEGSKA (reference sequence). Trimming removed 4 bases from V and 9 bases from J, with 12 bases in between. CDR3 length: 11 residues. CDR3 residues: CSANDGVRYTF. The CDR3, as DNA: TGCAGTGCTAATGACGGGGTACGCTACACCTTC.

The count of this clone is one. This chain connects TRBV24-1 to TRBJ1-3; weak D call: TRBD1 (6 bases). The CDR3 loop spans 15 amino acids. Germline CDR1 is KGHDR and CDR2 is SFDVKD. V was clipped by 3 bases and J by 1 base, with 9 bases between them. CDR3 bases: TGTGCCACCAGTGATCCCAGGGGTTCTGGAAACACCATATATTTT. Its protein is CATSDPRGSGNTIYF.

This chain links TRBV30 with TRBJ1-1, with D hard to call. This CDR3 contains 13 residues. Per germline, CDR1 GTSNPN and CDR2 SVGIG (reference sequence). V lost 4 bases, J lost 1 base, and 10 bases lay in between. CDR3 coding DNA: TGTGCCTGGATGCGGTTGGGGAACACTGAAGCTTTCTTT. It translates to CAWMRLGNTEAFF.

The chain uses TRBV5-1 and TRBJ2-5; D is undetermined. The germline CDR1 and CDR2 sequences are SGHRS and YFSETQ. V was shortened by 2 bases and J by 2 bases, with 7 bases between the two germline ends. This CDR3 contains 13 residues. This chain's CDR3 is CASSFGKQETQYF. The CDR3 DNA is TGCGCCAGCAGCTTTGGAAAACAAGAGACCCAGTACTTC.

The rearrangement uses TRBV21-1 and TRBJ1-1; TRBD1 is the table's D call and was not checked against the DNA. TRBV21-1 is recorded as a pseudogene. The CDR3 has 16 amino acids. CDR3 DNA sequence: TGTGCCAGCAGCAAAGGCGCAGGGGGCTTGAACACTGAAGCTTTCTTT. Amino acids: CASSKGAGGLNTEAFF.

This chain joins TRBV15 and TRBJ1-2, with D possibly matching TRBD1 (6 bases). V shed 2 bases and J shed 6 bases, with 16 bases lying between them. CDR1 LNHNV and CDR2 YYDKDF come from the germline V gene (reference sequence). The CDR3 consists of 15 residues. CDR3 loop: CATSRPKNRVNGYTF. The CDR3, as DNA: TGTGCCACCAGCAGACCCAAAAACAGGGTAAATGGCTACACCTTC.

This sequence joins TRBV12-3 or TRBV12-4 and TRBJ2-3; D uncertain. Trimming removed 2 bases at V and 6 bases at J, with 3 bases between. The CDR3 is 11 amino acids. The CDR3 DNA reads TGTGCCAGCAGTTTACCGGATACGCAGTATTTT. This sequence encodes CASSLPDTQYF.

This sequence joins TRBV7-2 and TRBJ1-3; perhaps TRBD1 as D (5 bases). V was cut by 5 bases and J by 0 bases, with 14 bases left in between. CDR3 length: 16 amino acids. The V gene's germline CDR1 is SGHTA and CDR2 FQGNSA. The CDR3 loop is CASSPTVPSSGNTIYF. In nucleotides, the CDR3 is TGTGCCAGCAGCCCGACAGTCCCTAGCTCTGGAAACACCATATATTTT.

This chain links TRBV7-9 with TRBJ1-2, with D uncertain. Germline values: CDR1 SEHNR, CDR2 FQNEAQ (reference sequence). The CDR3 sequence is 12 residues long. Trimming pared 0 bases from V and 3 bases from J, leaving 2 bases between. The CDR3 spells CASSLADYGYTF. DNA for the CDR3: TGTGCCAGCAGCTTAGCAGACTATGGCTACACCTTC. The full variable domain, in which reference TRBV7-9 and TRBJ1-2 provide the parts outside the CDR3, is DTGVSQNPRHKITKRGQNVTFRCDPISEHNRLYWYRQTLGQGPEFLTYFQNEAQLEKSRLLSDRFSAERPKGSFSTLEIQRTEQGDSAMYLCASSLADYGYTFGSGTRLTVV.

The chain employs TRBV14 and TRBJ1-1, with 9 bases identical to TRBD1. Germline-derived CDR1 and CDR2 are SGHDN and FVKESK. This CDR3 has 15 amino acids. Trimming at V came to 6 bases and at J to 11 bases, leaving 16 bases not matched to a gene. In nucleotides, the CDR3 is TGTGCCAGCAGTCCAAGCGGTGCCGGGACAGGGTCTGCTTTCTTT. Its protein is CASSPSGAGTGSAFF.

The genes are TRBV4-3 and TRBJ2-3; 8 bases agree with TRBD2. The germline V gene has CDR1 LGHNA and CDR2 YSLEER. The CDR3 consists of 16 residues. The V segment lost 2 bases and the J segment 0 bases; nucleotides outside the gene matches: 4. CDR3 coding DNA: TGCGCCAGCAGCCAACTAACGGGAGGGAGCACAGATACGCAGTATTTT. Amino acid sequence: CASSQLTGGSTDTQYF.

The rearrangement uses TRBV2 and TRBJ1-1, with D possibly TRBD1 on 5 matching bases. CDR3 size: 14 residues. The germline V and J ends were trimmed by 6 bases and 3 bases, with 14 bases remaining between them. CDR1 and CDR2 from the germline V gene are SNHLY and FYNNEI. For the CDR3, the DNA is TGTGCCAGCAGCTTAGGAGGGGCGCACACTGAAGCTTTCTTT. Translated, it gives CASSLGGAHTEAFF.